Listed below are T cell receptor beta chains from one sample, sequenced in a study of T-cell reconstitution after alpha-beta-depleted transplantation in children. TCRdb re-called the PCR reads with MiXCR, one entry per CDR3 protein. The sample consists of hundreds of thousands of distinct CDR3 sequences, roughly an eighth of them appearing once. Specimen: PBMCs from the stem cell graft donor, collected from the stem cell graft. Receptor source: a human donor who donated a stem cell graft to a child with combined immunodeficiency. Each CDR3 is given with its conserved first and last residue. The D gene is left open where the match is weak. The size of a clone is reported for some rows only, either as once, few or many, or as a class for expanded clones.

CDR3 DNA	CDR3 protein	clone size	D gene	V gene	J gene
TGCAGTGCTAGAGGGGTAGGGGATTACAATGAGCAGTTCTTC	CSARGVGDYNEQFF	many	-	TRBV20-1	TRBJ2-1
TGCAGCGTTGCGACTAGCGGGAACAATGAGCAGTTCTTC	CSVATSGNNEQFF	few	TRBD2	TRBV29-1	TRBJ2-1
TGCAGTGCTGACTTAGATCCAGATACGCAGTATTTT	CSADLDPDTQYF	many	-	TRBV20-1	TRBJ2-3
TGTGCCAGCAGTTTATCCACTCCTATTAGCGGGAGGCCCCGAGATACGCAGTATTTT	CASSLSTPISGRPRDTQYF	-	TRBD2	TRBV27	TRBJ2-3
TGTGCCAGCAGTTTAGATTGGGGGACTGAAGCTTTCTTT	CASSLDWGTEAFF	few	-	TRBV12-3/TRBV12-4	TRBJ1-1
TGTGCCAGCAGCCAAGATGCGGGGCTAGCGGGAGTGTCCAACCTATACAATGAGCAGTTCTTC	CASSQDAGLAGVSNLYNEQFF	-	TRBD2	TRBV14	TRBJ2-1
TGTGCCAGCAGAAAACAGGGTCCCAAAAACATTCAGTACTTC	CASRKQGPKNIQYF	-	-	TRBV6-2/TRBV6-3	TRBJ2-4
TGTGCCAGCTCACCTTCGCAGGGGGCCAGCTCCTACAATGAGCAGTTCTTC	CASSPSQGASSYNEQFF	few	TRBD1	TRBV18	TRBJ2-1
TGTGCCAGCAGTCCCAGGCTAGCGGGGGCCTCTGGGGCCAACGTCCTGACTTTC	CASSPRLAGASGANVLTF	-	TRBD2	TRBV12-3/TRBV12-4	TRBJ2-6
TGTGCCAGCAGCCCAGGGGTCATCTATGGCTACACCTTC	CASSPGVIYGYTF	few	-	TRBV6-1	TRBJ1-2
TGCAGCGTGGCCGGCGGGGACCCCTTCATCTACGAGCAGTACTTC	CSVAGGDPFIYEQYF	many	-	TRBV29-1	TRBJ2-7
TGCAGCGTTGAACTAGCGGGGGGCGCCTACGAGCAGTACTTC	CSVELAGGAYEQYF	-	TRBD2	TRBV29-1	TRBJ2-7
TGTGCCAGCAGCCAATCGAGGCACGGGGAGCTGTTTTTT	CASSQSRHGELFF	-	-	TRBV12-3/TRBV12-4	TRBJ2-2
TGTGCCAGCAGTTTAGGGGAGCGGGACAGGCCTCGGTATGAACAGTTCTTC	CASSLGERDRPRYEQFF	few	-	TRBV27	TRBJ2-1
TGCAGCGTTGTCCGGACCAGCACAGATACGCAGTATTTT	CSVVRTSTDTQYF	many	-	TRBV29-1	TRBJ2-3
TGTGCCAGCTCACCGGGCACCGGGACTGCAGCCTACGAGCAGTACTTC	CASSPGTGTAAYEQYF	-	-	TRBV18	TRBJ2-7
TGTGCCAGCAGCTTGTTATCCGCGGCAGGGCGGGATGGCTACACCTTC	CASSLLSAAGRDGYTF	few	-	TRBV5-6	TRBJ1-2